This T cell receptor (beta chain) is from a study of human T cells and chemical hapten exposure. Across the study: Sensitization involved placing 2% DPC onto an approximately 2 cm by approximately 2 cm region of upper inner arm skin. Variation in per-sample TCR yields came mainly from small pooled library volume differences.

Trimming left V 1 base short and J 6 bases short, with 12 bases between. This CDR3 spans 14 amino acids. This clonotype appeared many times. Specified time point: patch test 2, 6 weeks after DPC sensitization. Treatment indicated: therapeutic diphenylcyclopropenone sensitization with weekly scalp DPC. At patch-test visits, sampling came before the patch test. RNA extraction used unfractionated whole blood as the source of total RNA. One entry per CDR3 protein, called by TCRdb with MiXCR from the RACE reads. The table includes around 80,000 distinct CDR3 sequences, around 6.7% detected once. This receptor was taken from a woman in her 30s with alopecia areata. Some clones in this sample may be carry-over from other donors' samples. The rearrangement uses TRBV12-3 or TRBV12-4 and TRBJ1-2, with D unclear. The source was whole blood, collected in connection with sensitization to the hapten diphenylcyclopropenone (DPC). The CDR3: CASSLEPQGNGYTF. The DNA of the CDR3 is TGTGCCAGCAGTTTAGAACCTCAAGGGAATGGCTACACCTTC.